This paragraph reports one T cell receptor (beta chain). The length of the CDR3 is 14 residues. The trim removed 5 bases at V and 5 bases at J, leaving 5 bases unmatched. Germline assignment: CDR1 LNHNV and CDR2 YYDKDF (reference sequence). Unique molecular identifiers were used to barcode this TCRbeta library. A single record per CDR3 protein comes from TCRdb applying MiXCR to the PCR reads. The sample carries 450,000 to 600,000 distinct CDR3 sequences, approximately 30% recorded once. The source of the sample is a study of T-cell reconstitution after alpha-beta-depleted transplantation in children. The sample was PBMCs from the stem cell graft donor, taken from the stem cell graft. This TCR came from a human donor who donated a stem cell graft to a child with aplastic anemia. V and J are TRBV15 and TRBJ2-5; TRBD1 aligns across 10 bases. In nucleotides, the CDR3 is TGTGCCACCAGCCCTCCGGGACAGGGGGAGACCCAGTACTTC. It yields the protein CATSPPGQGETQYF.